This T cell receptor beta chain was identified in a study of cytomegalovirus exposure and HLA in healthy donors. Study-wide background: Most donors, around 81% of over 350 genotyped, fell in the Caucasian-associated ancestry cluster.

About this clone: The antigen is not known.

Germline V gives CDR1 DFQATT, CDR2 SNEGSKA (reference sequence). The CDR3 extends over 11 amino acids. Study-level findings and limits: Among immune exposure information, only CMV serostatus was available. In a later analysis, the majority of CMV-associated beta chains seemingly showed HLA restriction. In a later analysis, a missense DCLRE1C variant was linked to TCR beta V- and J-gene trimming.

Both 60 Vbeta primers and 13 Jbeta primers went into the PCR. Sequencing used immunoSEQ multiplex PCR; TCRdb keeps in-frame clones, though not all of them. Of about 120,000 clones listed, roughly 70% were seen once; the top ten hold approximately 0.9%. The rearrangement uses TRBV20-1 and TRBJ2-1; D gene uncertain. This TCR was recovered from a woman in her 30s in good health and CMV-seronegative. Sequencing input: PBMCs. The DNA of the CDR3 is TGCAGCGGCTCCAGGCACAATGAGCAGTTCTTC. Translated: CSGSRHNEQFF.